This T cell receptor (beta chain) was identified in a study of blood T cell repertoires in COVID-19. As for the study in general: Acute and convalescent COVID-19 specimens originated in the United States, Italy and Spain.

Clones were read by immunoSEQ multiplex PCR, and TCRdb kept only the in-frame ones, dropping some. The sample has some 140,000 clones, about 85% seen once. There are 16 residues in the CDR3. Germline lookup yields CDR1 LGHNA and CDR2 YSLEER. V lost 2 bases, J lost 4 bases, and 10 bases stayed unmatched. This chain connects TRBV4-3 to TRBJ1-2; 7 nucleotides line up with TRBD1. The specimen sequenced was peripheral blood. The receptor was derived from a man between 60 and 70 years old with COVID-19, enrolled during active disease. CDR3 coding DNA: TGCGCCAGCAGCCAAATCTTTGGAGGGGGCGGCTATGGCTACACCTTC. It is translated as CASSQIFGGGGYGYTF.